These 14 T cell receptor beta chains came from one sample sequenced in a study of T cell responses to AZD1222 COVID-19 vaccine. Profiled with immunoSEQ multiplex PCR; TCRdb holds only in-frame clones, not every one. The sample consists of about 100,000 clones, 80% to 95% of them appearing once. Sequenced material: peripheral blood, taken on day 0 of AZD1222 vaccination. Every receptor here comes from an adult in good health.

The genes are TRBV3-1 (or the pseudogene TRBV3-2) and TRBJ2-7, with unresolved D. The CDR3 extends over 13 amino acids. CDR1 and CDR2 (germline): LGHDT, YNNKEL (reference sequence). V shed 4 bases and J shed 5 bases, with 12 bases lying between them. CDR3 region: CASSPTWANEQYF. Here the CDR3 DNA reads TGTGCCAGCAGCCCGACTTGGGCTAACGAGCAGTACTTC.

This sequence joins TRBV11-2 and TRBJ1-1, with D uncertain. This CDR3 region has 16 residues. Looked up from germline, CDR1 is SGHAT and CDR2 is FQNNGV. V shed 11 bases and J shed 1 base, with 23 bases lying between them. The CDR3 sequence: CAARVEGPGGNTEAFF. The DNA of the CDR3 is TGTGCCGCACGGGTGGAGGGCCCCGGAGGGAACACTGAAGCTTTCTTT.

The chain joins TRBV5-5 to TRBJ2-7; 9 bases fit TRBD2. The germline V gene has CDR1 SGHKS and CDR2 YYEKEE (reference sequence). The J segment lost 7 bases and the V segment lost 0 bases, leaving 8 bases of the junction unmatched. The CDR3 covers 15 residues. CDR3: CASSLDATSGTEQYF. CDR3 nucleotides: TGTGCCAGCAGCTTGGATGCGACTAGCGGTACGGAGCAGTACTTC.

This chain links TRBV27 with TRBJ2-5; TRBD1 agrees at 11 bases. Germline values: CDR1 MNHEY, CDR2 SMNVEV (reference sequence). The V segment lost 5 bases and the J segment 8 bases; nucleotides outside the gene matches: 19. CDR3 length: 18 residues. CDR3 nucleotides: TGTGCCAGCAGTGCCGGGACAGGGGGAATAGGCGGTGTGGTTACCCAGTACTTC. Protein: CASSAGTGGIGGVVTQYF.

The V and J genes are TRBV7-3 and TRBJ1-1; D possibly corresponds to TRBD1 (5 bases). Deletions cut 5 bases from V and 5 bases from J, with 21 bases between. Germline V gene lookup returns CDR1 SGHTA and CDR2 FQGTGA. This CDR3 contains 16 residues. Written as DNA, the CDR3 is TGTGCCAGCAGCGCTATGGGGGGTCCAGCGAGAACTGAAGCTTTCTTT. It translates to CASSAMGGPARTEAFF. The full variable domain, its missing parts supplied by reference TRBV7-3 and TRBJ1-1, is GAGVSQTPSNKVTEKGKYVELRCDPISGHTALYWYRQSLGQGPEFLIYFQGTGAADDSGLPNDRFFAVRPEGSVSTLKIQRTERGDSAVYLCASSAMGGPARTEAFFGQGTRLTVV.

The chain's CDR3 is CASSDPRGLQETQYF. The CDR3 DNA is TGTGCCAGCAGCGACCCCCGGGGACTTCAAGAGACCCAGTACTTC. The V gene is TRBV2, the J gene TRBJ2-5; TRBD2 is a possible D gene (6 bases). Trimming removed 6 bases from V and 2 bases from J, with 16 bases in between. CDR1 SNHLY and CDR2 FYNNEI come from the germline V gene. The length of the CDR3 is 15 residues.

The chain joins TRBV5-1 to TRBJ2-5; D not certain. Germline values: CDR1 SGHRS, CDR2 YFSETQ. V lost 4 bases and J 0 bases, leaving 16 bases between the germline ends. The CDR3 is made up of 16 amino acids. The CDR3 is CASSPMAEKYQETQYF. CDR3 coding DNA: TGCGCCAGCAGCCCCATGGCAGAGAAGTACCAAGAGACCCAGTACTTC.

The genes are TRBV6-5 and TRBJ1-3; no definite D call. Trimming took 10 bases from V and 2 from J, leaving 12 bases between them. The CDR3 contains 13 residues. CDR1 and CDR2 (germline): MNHEY, SVGAGI. As DNA, the CDR3 is TGTGCCACACACTCCCGGCCTGGAAACACCATATATTTT. The encoded protein is CATHSRPGNTIYF.

The V gene is TRBV24-1, the J gene TRBJ1-5; possible D gene TRBD1, 5 bases. Trimming pared 3 bases from V and 5 bases from J, leaving 13 bases between. Germline values: CDR1 KGHDR, CDR2 SFDVKD. The CDR3 is 15 residues long. The CDR3, as DNA: TGTGCCACCAGTGATAGCCAGGGAGAGTATCAGCCCCAGCATTTT. It specifies CATSDSQGEYQPQHF.

The chain is built from TRBV10-2 and TRBJ2-5, with D possibly matching TRBD1 (5 bases). The CDR3 covers 14 residues. Germline values: CDR1 WSHSY, CDR2 SAAADI. The germline V and J ends were trimmed by 6 bases and 5 bases, with 16 bases remaining between them. In nucleotides, the CDR3 is TGCGCCAGCAGGGCTAATGGGGCGCGGGAGACCCAGTACTTC. It is translated as CASRANGARETQYF.

The chain recombines TRBV6-5 with TRBJ1-2, with 9 bases matching TRBD1. After removal of 0 bases from V and 4 bases from J, the junction contained 6 bases not matched to a gene. From germline, CDR1 is MNHEY and CDR2 SVGAGI. The CDR3 covers 16 residues. The CDR3 here is CASSYSDRGHFYGYTF. DNA for the CDR3: TGTGCCAGCAGTTACTCGGACAGGGGTCACTTCTATGGCTACACCTTC.

The V gene is TRBV29-1, the J gene TRBJ1-6, with 11 bases lining up with TRBD1. The germline V gene has CDR1 SQVTM and CDR2 ANQGSEA. The CDR3 has 14 amino acids. Trimming removed 2 bases from V and 9 bases from J; junction bases left unmatched: 3. In nucleotides, the CDR3 is TGCAGCGTTGAATTGGGGACAGGGGGTTCACCCCTCCACTTT. This translates into CSVELGTGGSPLHF.

This sequence joins TRBV27 and TRBJ1-2; 8 bases are a match to TRBD1. Trimming removed 2 bases from V and 8 bases from J; junction bases left unmatched: 7. This CDR3 has 14 amino acids. Germline CDR1 and CDR2: MNHEY and SMNVEV (reference sequence). CDR3 protein: CASSLTGGSQGYTF. The CDR3 DNA reads as TGTGCCAGCAGTTTAACAGGGGGGTCTCAAGGCTACACCTTC.

The rearrangement joins TRBV18 to TRBJ1-2, with TRBD1 identical over 9 bases. Trimming cost V 1 base and J 3 bases; bases outside gene matches: 15. The CDR3 spans 19 residues. Per germline, CDR1 KGHSH and CDR2 LQKENI. The CDR3 sequence: CASSPRIGDRVVPDYGYTF. CDR3 DNA sequence: TGTGCCAGCTCACCACGAATCGGGGACAGGGTCGTTCCGGACTATGGCTACACCTTC. Full variable domain (missing parts from reference TRBV18 and TRBJ1-2): NAGVMQNPRHLVRRRGQEARLRCSPMKGHSHVYWYRQLPEEGLKFMVYLQKENIIDESGMPKERFSAEFPKEGPSILRIQQVVRGDSAAYFCASSPRIGDRVVPDYGYTFGSGTRLTVV.